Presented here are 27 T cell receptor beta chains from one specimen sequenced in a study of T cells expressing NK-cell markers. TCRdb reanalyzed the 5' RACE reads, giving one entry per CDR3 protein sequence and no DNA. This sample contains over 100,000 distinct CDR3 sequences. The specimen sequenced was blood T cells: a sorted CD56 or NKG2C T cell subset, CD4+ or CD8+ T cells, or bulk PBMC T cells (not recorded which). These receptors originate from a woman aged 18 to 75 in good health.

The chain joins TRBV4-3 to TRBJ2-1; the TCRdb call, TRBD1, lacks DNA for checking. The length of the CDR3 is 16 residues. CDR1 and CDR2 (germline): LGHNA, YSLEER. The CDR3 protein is CASSQIFRDSPNEQFF.

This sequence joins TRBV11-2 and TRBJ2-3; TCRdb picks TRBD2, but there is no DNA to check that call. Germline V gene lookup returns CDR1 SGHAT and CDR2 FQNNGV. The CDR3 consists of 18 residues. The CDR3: CASSLGLAGDYGTDTQYF.

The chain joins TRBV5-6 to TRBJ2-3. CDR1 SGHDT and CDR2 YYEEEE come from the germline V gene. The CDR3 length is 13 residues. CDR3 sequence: CASSPDGTDTQYF.

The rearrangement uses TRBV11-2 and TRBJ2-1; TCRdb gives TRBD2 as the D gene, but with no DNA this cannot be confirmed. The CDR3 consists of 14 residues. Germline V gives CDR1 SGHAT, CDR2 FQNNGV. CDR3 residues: CASSLGASGYEQFF.

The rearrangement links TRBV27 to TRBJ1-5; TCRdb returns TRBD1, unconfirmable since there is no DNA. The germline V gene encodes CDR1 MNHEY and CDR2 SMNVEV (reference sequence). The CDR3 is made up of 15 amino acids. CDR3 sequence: CASSGRRDNNQPQHF.

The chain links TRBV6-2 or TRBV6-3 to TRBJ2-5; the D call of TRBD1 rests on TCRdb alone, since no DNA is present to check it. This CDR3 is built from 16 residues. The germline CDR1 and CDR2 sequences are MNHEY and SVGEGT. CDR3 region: CASSPGAGHYQETQYF.

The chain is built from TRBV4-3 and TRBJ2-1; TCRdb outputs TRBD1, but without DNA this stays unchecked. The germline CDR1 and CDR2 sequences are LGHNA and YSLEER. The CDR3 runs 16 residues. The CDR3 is CASSQPDRGNYNEQFF.

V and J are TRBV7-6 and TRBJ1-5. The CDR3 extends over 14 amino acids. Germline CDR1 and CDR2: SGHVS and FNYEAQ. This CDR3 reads CASSLLGSNQPQHF.

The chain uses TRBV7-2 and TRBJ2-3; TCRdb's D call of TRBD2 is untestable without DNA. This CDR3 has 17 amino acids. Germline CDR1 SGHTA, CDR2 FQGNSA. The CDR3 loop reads CASSLWVTSGVTDTQYF.

CDR3 sequence: CSARQPGSIYWEKLFF. The chain links TRBV20-1 to TRBJ1-4; lacking DNA, the TRBD1 call made by TCRdb goes unchecked. The CDR3 spans 16 residues. Germline loops: CDR1 DFQATT, CDR2 SNEGSKA (reference sequence).

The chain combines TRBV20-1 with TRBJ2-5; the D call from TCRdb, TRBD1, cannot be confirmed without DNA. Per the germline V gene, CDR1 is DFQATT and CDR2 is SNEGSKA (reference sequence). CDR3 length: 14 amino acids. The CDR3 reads CSAPGSVYQETQYF.

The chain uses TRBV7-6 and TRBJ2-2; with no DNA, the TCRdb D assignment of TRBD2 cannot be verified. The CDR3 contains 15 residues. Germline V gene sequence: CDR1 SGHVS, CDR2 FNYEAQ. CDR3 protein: CASSSGLVNTGELFF.

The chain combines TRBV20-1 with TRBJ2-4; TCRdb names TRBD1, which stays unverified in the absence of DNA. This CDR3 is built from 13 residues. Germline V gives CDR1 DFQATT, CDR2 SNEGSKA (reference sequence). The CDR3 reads CSARAGEEAIQYF.

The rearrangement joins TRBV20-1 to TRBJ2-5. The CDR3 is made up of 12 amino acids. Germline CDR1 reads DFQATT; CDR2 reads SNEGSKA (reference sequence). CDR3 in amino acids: CSARTYQETQYF.

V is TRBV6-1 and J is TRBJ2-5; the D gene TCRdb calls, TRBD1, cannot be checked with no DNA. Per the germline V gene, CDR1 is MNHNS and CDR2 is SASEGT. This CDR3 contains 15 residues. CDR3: CASSATENQQETQYF.

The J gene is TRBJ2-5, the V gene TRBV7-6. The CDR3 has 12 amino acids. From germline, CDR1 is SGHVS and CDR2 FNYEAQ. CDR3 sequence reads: CASSYFAWTQYF. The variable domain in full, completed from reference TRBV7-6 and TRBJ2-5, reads GAGVSQSPRYKVTKRGQDVALRCDPISGHVSLYWYRQALGQGPEFLTYFNYEAQQDKSGLPNDRFSAERPEGSISTLTIQRTEQRDSAMYRCASSYFAWTQYFGPGTRLLVL.

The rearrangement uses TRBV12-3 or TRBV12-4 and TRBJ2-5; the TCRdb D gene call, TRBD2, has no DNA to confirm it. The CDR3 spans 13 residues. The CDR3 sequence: CASRPPRQETQYF.

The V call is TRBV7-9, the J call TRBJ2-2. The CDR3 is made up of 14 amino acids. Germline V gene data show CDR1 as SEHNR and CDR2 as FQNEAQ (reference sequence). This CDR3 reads CASSLGSYTGELFF.

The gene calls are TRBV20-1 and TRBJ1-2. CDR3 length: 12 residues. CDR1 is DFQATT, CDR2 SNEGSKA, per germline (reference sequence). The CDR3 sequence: CSYQDVGYGYTF.

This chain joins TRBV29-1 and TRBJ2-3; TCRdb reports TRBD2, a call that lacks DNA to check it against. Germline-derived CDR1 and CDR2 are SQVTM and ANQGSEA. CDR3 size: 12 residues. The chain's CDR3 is CSAEGGPDTQYF.

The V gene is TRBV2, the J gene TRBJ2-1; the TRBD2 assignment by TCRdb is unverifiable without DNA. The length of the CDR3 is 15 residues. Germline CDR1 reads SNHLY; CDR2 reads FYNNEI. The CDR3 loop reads CASSDTDLRAAAGFF.

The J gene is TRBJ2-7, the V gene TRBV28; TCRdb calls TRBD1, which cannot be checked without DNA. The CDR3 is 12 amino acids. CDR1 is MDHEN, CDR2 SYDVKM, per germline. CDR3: CVTRDGFYEQYF. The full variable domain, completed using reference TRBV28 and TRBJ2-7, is DVKVTQSSRYLVKRTGEKVFLECVQDMDHENMFWYRQDPGLGLRLIYFSYDVKMKEKGDIPEGYSVSREKKERFSLILESASTNQTSMYLCVTRDGFYEQYFGPGTRLTVT.

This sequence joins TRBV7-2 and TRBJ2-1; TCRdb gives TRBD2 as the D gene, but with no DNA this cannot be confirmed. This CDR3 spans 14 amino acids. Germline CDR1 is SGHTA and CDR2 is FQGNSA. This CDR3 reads CASSSWTSSNEQFF.

The CDR3 is CASSQDQRQGREGYEQYF. The chain links TRBV4-2 to TRBJ2-7; the D call of TRBD2 rests on TCRdb alone, since no DNA is present to check it. Germline CDR1 reads LGHNA; CDR2 reads YNFKEQ. The CDR3 totals 18 residues.

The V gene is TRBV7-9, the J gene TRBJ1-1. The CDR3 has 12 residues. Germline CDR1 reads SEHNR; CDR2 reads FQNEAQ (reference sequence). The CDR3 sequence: CASSLGGPEAFF.

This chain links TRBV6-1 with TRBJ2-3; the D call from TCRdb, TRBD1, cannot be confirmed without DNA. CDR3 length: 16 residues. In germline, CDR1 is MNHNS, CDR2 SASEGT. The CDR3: CASSDWGGGSTDTQYF.

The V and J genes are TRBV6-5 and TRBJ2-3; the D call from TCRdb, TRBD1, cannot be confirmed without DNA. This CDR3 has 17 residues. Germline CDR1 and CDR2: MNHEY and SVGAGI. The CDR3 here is CASSYSGTGGGRGTQYF.